These 13 T cell receptor beta chains came from one sample sequenced in a study of blood T cell repertoires in COVID-19. Libraries were prepared by immunoSEQ multiplex PCR; TCRdb keeps only in-frame clonotypes and omits some of them. This sample has some 380,000 clones, with around 91% found just once. Sample: peripheral blood. Receptors were obtained from a man aged 18 to 29 with active or convalescent COVID-19.

This clone was counted between two and nine times. Other nucleotide sequences from this sample produce the same CDR3. The chain carries TRBV19 and TRBJ1-5; D is unclear. The ends were cut back, 3 bases at V and 0 bases at J, with 6 bases in the middle. Germline V gives CDR1 LNHDA, CDR2 SQIVND (reference sequence). The CDR3 totals 14 residues. The CDR3 loop is CASSIAGSNQPQHF. DNA of the CDR3: TGTGCCAGTAGTATCGCGGGTAGCAATCAGCCCCAGCATTTT.

Worth noting for this clone: At one boundary the junction diverges from the germline segment, which might be a read error. The gene calls are TRBV28 and TRBJ1-5; a possible D gene is TRBD1 (5 bases). CDR3 length: 9 residues. Per germline, CDR1 MDHEN and CDR2 SYDVKM. The CDR3 region has the DNA TGTGCCAGCAGGGGGGGGGACTGCTTT. It encodes CASRGGDCF.

The chain links TRBV12-3 or TRBV12-4 to TRBJ2-1; D is unresolved. The CDR3 loop spans 12 amino acids. Deletions cut 6 bases from V and 3 bases from J, with 6 bases between. The CDR3 protein is CASSPGYNEQFF. The CDR3 bases are TGTGCCAGCAGCCCGGGCTACAATGAGCAGTTCTTC.

The chain couples TRBV6-1 to TRBJ1-1, with a weak D call TRBD1 (6 bases). Between the trimmed V and J ends, which lost 4 bases and 0 bases, there was a span of 15 bases. This CDR3 comprises 16 residues. The germline gives CDR1 MNHNS, CDR2 SASEGT. The DNA for the CDR3 is TGTGCCAGCAGTGGGACCCGGGGGGGGCTGAACACTGAAGCTTTCTTT. Residues: CASSGTRGGLNTEAFF.

This sequence joins TRBV5-6 and TRBJ1-2; 9 bases map to TRBD1. Trimming cost V 3 bases and J 7 bases; bases outside gene matches: 4. Germline V gene lookup returns CDR1 SGHDT and CDR2 YYEEEE. The CDR3 has 13 residues. The CDR3 reads CASSWGQGLGYTF. The CDR3 bases are TGTGCCAGCAGCTGGGGACAGGGTCTTGGCTACACCTTC.

In DNA form, the CDR3 reads TGTGCCAGCAGCTTGGGGACAGGTTTGATCTATGGCTACACCTTC. Protein: CASSLGTGLIYGYTF. This sequence joins TRBV5-4 and TRBJ1-2, with 7 bases matching TRBD1. The V segment lost 0 bases and the J segment 4 bases; nucleotides outside the gene matches: 6. In germline, CDR1 is SGHNT, CDR2 YYREEE (reference sequence). This CDR3 contains 15 residues.

This clone was seen only a few times. This chain connects TRBV6-5 to TRBJ2-7, with a tentative D call TRBD1 (5 bases). The CDR3 runs 15 residues. V gave up 9 bases and J gave up 3 bases, with 21 bases separating them. The germline V gene encodes CDR1 MNHEY and CDR2 SVGAGI. The CDR3 nucleotides read TGTGCCAGGGACGAAGGGCCCCAGGGATACTACGAGCAGTACTTC. Translating gives CARDEGPQGYYEQYF.

The V call is TRBV18, the J call TRBJ1-2; D is undetermined. This CDR3 has 14 residues. The ends were cut back, 2 bases at V and 4 bases at J, with 11 bases in the middle. The germline V gene has CDR1 KGHSH and CDR2 LQKENI. The chain's CDR3 is CASSPDREFYGYTF. The CDR3 coding sequence is TGTGCCAGCTCACCAGACCGGGAGTTCTATGGCTACACCTTC.

The V and J genes are TRBV5-1 and TRBJ2-1; 8 bases agree with TRBD1. V was pared by 6 bases and J by 8 bases, with 10 bases of the junction left unmatched. Germline V gives CDR1 SGHRS, CDR2 YFSETQ. This CDR3 comprises 14 residues. CDR3 loop: CASNRDRFSDEQFF. The CDR3 DNA sequence: TGCGCCAGCAACCGGGACAGGTTTTCGGATGAGCAGTTCTTC.

The chain links TRBV18 to TRBJ1-2; 10 bases fit TRBD1. Germline CDR1 and CDR2: KGHSH and LQKENI. Losses at the gene ends were 5 bases for V and 7 bases for J; bases not matched to a gene: 10. This CDR3 has 15 residues. CDR3 in amino acids: CASSVPGQGSIGYTF. The CDR3 DNA reads TGTGCCAGCTCAGTACCGGGACAGGGGAGCATTGGCTACACCTTC. Filled out from reference TRBV18 and TRBJ1-2, the complete variable domain reads NAGVMQNPRHLVRRRGQEARLRCSPMKGHSHVYWYRQLPEEGLKFMVYLQKENIIDESGMPKERFSAEFPKEGPSILRIQQVVRGDSAAYFCASSVPGQGSIGYTFGSGTRLTVV.

This chain connects TRBV18 to TRBJ1-1, with D uncertain. Germline V gene data show CDR1 as KGHSH and CDR2 as LQKENI. V gave up 3 bases and J gave up 0 bases, with 5 bases separating them. The CDR3 is made up of 13 amino acids. The CDR3 is CASSPGVNTEAFF. The CDR3 DNA follows: TGTGCCAGCTCACCTGGAGTGAACACTGAAGCTTTCTTT.

Worth noting for this clone: Other DNA sequences in the sample encode the same CDR3. The gene calls are TRBV7-2 and TRBJ2-5; no reliable D call. Germline V gene data show CDR1 as SGHTA and CDR2 as FQGNSA. This CDR3 has 11 amino acids. The germline V and J ends were trimmed by 5 bases and 2 bases, with 3 bases remaining between them. CDR3 in DNA: TGTGCCAGCAGCCCACAAGAGACCCAGTACTTC. Translation gives CASSPQETQYF.

The V gene is TRBV19, the J gene TRBJ2-3; 7 bases map to TRBD1. Germline values: CDR1 LNHDA, CDR2 SQIVND (reference sequence). The CDR3 contains 19 residues. After removal of 5 bases from V and 3 bases from J, the junction contained 20 bases not matched to a gene. CDR3 residues: CASSPGQKDPAHQTDTQYF. CDR3 nucleotides: TGTGCCAGTAGTCCGGGACAGAAGGACCCGGCCCACCAGACAGATACGCAGTATTTT. Full variable domain (remainder filled in from reference TRBV19 and TRBJ2-3): DGGITQSPKYLFRKEGQNVTLSCEQNLNHDAMYWYRQDPGQGLRLIYYSQIVNDFQKGDIAEGYSVSREKKESFPLTVTSAQKNPTAFYLCASSPGQKDPAHQTDTQYFGPGTRLTVL.